These T cell receptor beta chains were read from a single sample in a study of T cells after posttransplantation cyclophosphamide. TCRdb keeps only in-frame clones here, not all; method: immunoSEQ multiplex PCR. The data contain approximately 15,000 clones, 94% of them singletons. The material sequenced was naive CD4+ T cells sorted from blood. Receptors originate from a woman aged 45-65 years in good health and a related stem cell transplant donor. Both conserved end residues are part of each CDR3. Each record gives: D gene, V gene, J gene, clone size, CDR3 length, CDR3 DNA, CDR3 protein. D genes are given only for firm matches. Where a row states a size, it is once, few, many or the class of an expanded clone; other rows omit it.

d_call: TRBD1
v_call: TRBV19
j_call: TRBJ1-5
clone_size: .
cdr3_length: 20
cdr3_nt: TGTGCCAGTAGTACCCTCACCGGGACAGGGGCTACCATTAGCAATCAGCCCCAGCATTTT
cdr3_aa: CASSTLTGTGATISNQPQHF

d_call: TRBD1
v_call: TRBV5-4
j_call: TRBJ1-4
clone_size: .
cdr3_length: 16
cdr3_nt: TGTGCCAGCAGCTCCGGACAGGGTGGTACTGGTGAAAAACTGTTTTTT
cdr3_aa: CASSSGQGGTGEKLFF

d_call: TRBD1
v_call: TRBV25-1
j_call: TRBJ2-3
clone_size: .
cdr3_length: 14
cdr3_nt: TGTGCCAGCAGTGTGACAGGGAGCGGAGATACGCAGTATTTT
cdr3_aa: CASSVTGSGDTQYF

d_call: .
v_call: TRBV6-1
j_call: TRBJ2-3
clone_size: .
cdr3_length: 16
cdr3_nt: TGTGCCAGCAGAGAAGTAGCGGCGTTAAGCACAGATACGCAGTATTTT
cdr3_aa: CASREVAALSTDTQYF

d_call: .
v_call: TRBV5-4
j_call: TRBJ2-1
clone_size: .
cdr3_length: 13
cdr3_nt: TGTGCCAGCAGCTTGGCTAACAGCGGTGAGCAGTTCTTC
cdr3_aa: CASSLANSGEQFF

d_call: .
v_call: TRBV7-9
j_call: TRBJ1-2
clone_size: .
cdr3_length: 17
cdr3_nt: TGTGCCAGCAGCTTAAAGCTCCGGGTCGACAGGCCGGATGGCTACACCTTC
cdr3_aa: CASSLKLRVDRPDGYTF

d_call: .
v_call: TRBV7-9
j_call: TRBJ2-7
clone_size: .
cdr3_length: 15
cdr3_nt: TGTGCCAGCAGCTCACCACTAGCCAACTCCTACGAGCAGTACTTC
cdr3_aa: CASSSPLANSYEQYF

d_call: TRBD1
v_call: TRBV19
j_call: TRBJ2-2
clone_size: .
cdr3_length: 16
cdr3_nt: TGTGCCAGTAGTACGGCCCGGACAGGGCCCTTGGGGGAGCTGTTTTTT
cdr3_aa: CASSTARTGPLGELFF

d_call: TRBD1
v_call: TRBV5-1
j_call: TRBJ1-6
clone_size: .
cdr3_length: 15
cdr3_nt: TGCGCCAGCAGCCGGGGACAGGGGGCGGATTCACCCCTCCACTTT
cdr3_aa: CASSRGQGADSPLHF

d_call: .
v_call: TRBV18
j_call: TRBJ1-1
clone_size: .
cdr3_length: 13
cdr3_nt: TGTGCCAGCTCACCTAGCCGGGGGACTGAAGCTTTCTTT
cdr3_aa: CASSPSRGTEAFF

d_call: TRBD2
v_call: TRBV30
j_call: TRBJ2-7
clone_size: .
cdr3_length: 15
cdr3_nt: TGTGCCTGGTCCCTAGCGGGAGGAAGGATCTACGAGCAGTACTTC
cdr3_aa: CAWSLAGGRIYEQYF

d_call: .
v_call: TRBV28
j_call: TRBJ2-2
clone_size: .
cdr3_length: 15
cdr3_nt: TGTGCCAGCCGTACAGGTATCGCGAACACCGGGGAGCTGTTTTTT
cdr3_aa: CASRTGIANTGELFF

d_call: .
v_call: TRBV18
j_call: TRBJ1-2
clone_size: .
cdr3_length: 15
cdr3_nt: TGTGCCAGCTCACCAACCTTAGGGCAGGGCTATGGCTACACCTTC
cdr3_aa: CASSPTLGQGYGYTF

d_call: .
v_call: TRBV18
j_call: TRBJ2-3
clone_size: once
cdr3_length: 16
cdr3_nt: TGTGCCAGCTCACACCAAGCCCCGGGAAACACAGATACGCAGTATTTT
cdr3_aa: CASSHQAPGNTDTQYF

d_call: TRBD1
v_call: TRBV28
j_call: TRBJ2-7
clone_size: .
cdr3_length: 15
cdr3_nt: TGTGCCAGCAGTTCCCCCACAGGGGGCATGGACGAGCAGTACTTC
cdr3_aa: CASSSPTGGMDEQYF

d_call: .
v_call: TRBV9
j_call: TRBJ2-3
clone_size: .
cdr3_length: 12
cdr3_nt: TGTGCCAGCAGCCCCTCGGGAGATACGCAGTATTTT
cdr3_aa: CASSPSGDTQYF

d_call: .
v_call: TRBV6-1
j_call: TRBJ2-5
clone_size: .
cdr3_length: 12
cdr3_nt: TGTGCCAGCAGTGAACCGGGATTGGCCCAGTACTTC
cdr3_aa: CASSEPGLAQYF

d_call: TRBD2
v_call: TRBV10-3
j_call: TRBJ2-5
clone_size: .
cdr3_length: 16
cdr3_nt: TGTGCCATCAGTGAGTCAGGCGGGAGGGCTCGGGAGACCCAGTACTTC
cdr3_aa: CAISESGGRARETQYF

d_call: TRBD2
v_call: TRBV27
j_call: TRBJ2-1
clone_size: .
cdr3_length: 14
cdr3_nt: TGTGCCAGCAGTTCACTAGCGGAGGGGGATGAGCAGTTCTTC
cdr3_aa: CASSSLAEGDEQFF

d_call: TRBD1
v_call: TRBV7-8
j_call: TRBJ1-2
clone_size: .
cdr3_length: 13
cdr3_nt: TGTGCCAGCAGCGGAGACAGGGGCTATGGCTACACCTTC
cdr3_aa: CASSGDRGYGYTF

d_call: .
v_call: TRBV27
j_call: TRBJ1-4
clone_size: .
cdr3_length: 13
cdr3_nt: TGTGCCAGCAGCCAGACCTTTGAGGGGGAACTGTTTTTT
cdr3_aa: CASSQTFEGELFF

d_call: TRBD2
v_call: TRBV5-6
j_call: TRBJ2-6
clone_size: .
cdr3_length: 14
cdr3_nt: TGTGCCAGCAGCTTGGCCCCGGGAGGGAACGTCCTGACTTTC
cdr3_aa: CASSLAPGGNVLTF

d_call: .
v_call: TRBV19
j_call: TRBJ2-2
clone_size: .
cdr3_length: 15
cdr3_nt: TGTGCCAGTAGTATTGCGGGAACAAACGCCGGGGAGCTGTTTTTT
cdr3_aa: CASSIAGTNAGELFF

d_call: .
v_call: TRBV30
j_call: TRBJ2-5
clone_size: .
cdr3_length: 11
cdr3_nt: TGTGCCTGGTCCGGGGGAGAGACCCAGTACTTC
cdr3_aa: CAWSGGETQYF

d_call: .
v_call: TRBV7-8
j_call: TRBJ2-4
clone_size: .
cdr3_length: 17
cdr3_nt: TGTGCCAGCAGCTCTGGGGGGAGAGGGACCGCTATCAACATTCAGTACTTC
cdr3_aa: CASSSGGRGTAINIQYF

d_call: .
v_call: TRBV12-5
j_call: TRBJ2-5
clone_size: .
cdr3_length: 12
cdr3_nt: TGTGCTAGTGGTCCGAAACAGGGTCGCCAGTACTTC
cdr3_aa: CASGPKQGRQYF

d_call: TRBD2
v_call: TRBV14
j_call: TRBJ2-5
clone_size: .
cdr3_length: 16
cdr3_nt: TGTGCCAGCAGCCAAGTAGGTAGCGGGCCCAAAGAGACCCAGTACTTC
cdr3_aa: CASSQVGSGPKETQYF

d_call: .
v_call: TRBV5-1
j_call: TRBJ2-1
clone_size: .
cdr3_length: 14
cdr3_nt: TGCGCCAGCAGCTTGGGGCCTTCGGGCAATGAGCAGTTCTTC
cdr3_aa: CASSLGPSGNEQFF

d_call: .
v_call: TRBV4-3
j_call: TRBJ2-3
clone_size: .
cdr3_length: 16
cdr3_nt: TGCGCCAGCAGCCAAGATCAGGACAGTTTCACAGATACGCAGTATTTT
cdr3_aa: CASSQDQDSFTDTQYF

d_call: TRBD1
v_call: TRBV27
j_call: TRBJ1-6
clone_size: .
cdr3_length: 14
cdr3_nt: TGTGCCAGCAGGTCGGGACAGGGCAATTCACCCCTCCACTTT
cdr3_aa: CASRSGQGNSPLHF

d_call: .
v_call: TRBV6-1
j_call: TRBJ2-1
clone_size: .
cdr3_length: 11
cdr3_nt: TGTGCCAGCCAACTTCAGGATTGGCAGTTCTTC
cdr3_aa: CASQLQDWQFF

d_call: TRBD1
v_call: TRBV30
j_call: TRBJ1-2
clone_size: .
cdr3_length: 15
cdr3_nt: TGTGCCTGGAGTCGTCATGGACAGGGGATGGGGGGCTACACCTTC
cdr3_aa: CAWSRHGQGMGGYTF

d_call: .
v_call: TRBV10-1
j_call: TRBJ2-7
clone_size: few
cdr3_length: 15
cdr3_nt: TGCGCCAGCAGTGAGTCGTCACTAGCCTCCTACGAGCAGTACTTC
cdr3_aa: CASSESSLASYEQYF

d_call: TRBD1
v_call: TRBV5-1
j_call: TRBJ2-2
clone_size: .
cdr3_length: 15
cdr3_nt: TGCGCCAGCAGCTTGGGACAGGGGCTAACCGGGGAGCTGTTTTTT
cdr3_aa: CASSLGQGLTGELFF

d_call: TRBD2
v_call: TRBV7-2
j_call: TRBJ2-1
clone_size: .
cdr3_length: 14
cdr3_nt: TGTGCCAGCAGCTTTGCGGGAGGACAAGGCGAGCAGTTCTTC
cdr3_aa: CASSFAGGQGEQFF

d_call: .
v_call: TRBV18
j_call: TRBJ1-3
clone_size: .
cdr3_length: 15
cdr3_nt: TGTGCCAGCTCACCGCGCGAGGGTAATGGAAACACCATATATTTT
cdr3_aa: CASSPREGNGNTIYF

d_call: TRBD2
v_call: TRBV30
j_call: TRBJ2-7
clone_size: .
cdr3_length: 14
cdr3_nt: TGTGCCTGGAGTGTAATTAGCGGGAGAACGGAGCAGTACTTC
cdr3_aa: CAWSVISGRTEQYF

d_call: .
v_call: TRBV7-9
j_call: TRBJ1-1
clone_size: .
cdr3_length: 12
cdr3_nt: TGTGCCGTGGGGAGCCAGAACACTGAAGCTTTCTTT
cdr3_aa: CAVGSQNTEAFF

d_call: TRBD1
v_call: TRBV4-2
j_call: TRBJ1-2
clone_size: .
cdr3_length: 14
cdr3_nt: TGTGCCAGCAGCCCCTCTGGGACAGGGAGAGGCTACACCTTC
cdr3_aa: CASSPSGTGRGYTF

d_call: .
v_call: TRBV9
j_call: TRBJ2-2
clone_size: .
cdr3_length: 14
cdr3_nt: TGTGCCAGCAGCGTAGGACAGCACACCGGGGAGCTGTTTTTT
cdr3_aa: CASSVGQHTGELFF

d_call: .
v_call: TRBV5-1
j_call: TRBJ2-1
clone_size: .
cdr3_length: 14
cdr3_nt: TGCGCCAGCAGCTTCTATGGTACTTACAATGAGCAGTTCTTC
cdr3_aa: CASSFYGTYNEQFF

d_call: .
v_call: TRBV6-5
j_call: TRBJ2-5
clone_size: .
cdr3_length: 13
cdr3_nt: TGTGCCAGCAGTTACGGAGGGCGGGAGACCCAGTACTTC
cdr3_aa: CASSYGGRETQYF

d_call: TRBD2
v_call: TRBV28
j_call: TRBJ2-1
clone_size: .
cdr3_length: 15
cdr3_nt: TGTGCCAGCAGTTTTCCGACTAGCGGGAGGAATGAGCAGTTCTTC
cdr3_aa: CASSFPTSGRNEQFF

d_call: .
v_call: TRBV5-1
j_call: TRBJ2-1
clone_size: .
cdr3_length: 15
cdr3_nt: TGCGCCAGCAGCCCCCCTCGGGCTAGCATTAATGAGCAGCTCTTC
cdr3_aa: CASSPPRASINEQLF

d_call: TRBD1
v_call: TRBV15
j_call: TRBJ2-7
clone_size: .
cdr3_length: 14
cdr3_nt: TGTGCCACCAGCAGAGAGACAGGGGGCACGGACCAGTACTTC
cdr3_aa: CATSRETGGTDQYF

d_call: .
v_call: TRBV6-4
j_call: TRBJ1-2
clone_size: .
cdr3_length: 9
cdr3_nt: TGTGCCAGAGAGGTTGGCTACACCTTC
cdr3_aa: CAREVGYTF

d_call: TRBD1
v_call: TRBV14
j_call: TRBJ2-3
clone_size: .
cdr3_length: 14
cdr3_nt: TGTGCCGGCAGCCACTCCAGGGGGCGAGATACGCAGTATTTT
cdr3_aa: CAGSHSRGRDTQYF

d_call: .
v_call: TRBV9
j_call: TRBJ1-6
clone_size: .
cdr3_length: 16
cdr3_nt: TGTGCCAGCAGCGTAGCCCCAACTCCTACCAATTCACCCCTCCACTTT
cdr3_aa: CASSVAPTPTNSPLHF

d_call: .
v_call: TRBV10-3
j_call: TRBJ1-1
clone_size: .
cdr3_length: 14
cdr3_nt: TGTGCCATCACTGCGACGTTGGGGAGCGCTGAAGCTTTCTTT
cdr3_aa: CAITATLGSAEAFF

d_call: .
v_call: TRBV6-5
j_call: TRBJ1-2
clone_size: .
cdr3_length: 13
cdr3_nt: TGTGCCAGCAGTTACCTCCGGGCGGGTGGCTACACCTTC
cdr3_aa: CASSYLRAGGYTF

d_call: TRBD2
v_call: TRBV5-1
j_call: TRBJ2-7
clone_size: .
cdr3_length: 15
cdr3_nt: TGCGCCAGCAGCTTGGTCAGTCTAGCGGGAAACGAGCAGTACTTC
cdr3_aa: CASSLVSLAGNEQYF

d_call: .
v_call: TRBV4-2
j_call: TRBJ2-7
clone_size: once
cdr3_length: 16
cdr3_nt: TGTGCCAGCAGCCACCGACTCGGGGATCCCTCCTACGAGCAGTACTTC
cdr3_aa: CASSHRLGDPSYEQYF

d_call: .
v_call: TRBV15
j_call: TRBJ1-6
clone_size: .
cdr3_length: 12
cdr3_nt: TGTGCCACCAGCTTCAGGGAATCACCCCTCCACTTT
cdr3_aa: CATSFRESPLHF

d_call: TRBD2
v_call: TRBV11-3
j_call: TRBJ2-2
clone_size: .
cdr3_length: 15
cdr3_nt: TGTGCCAGCAGCTCTCTTGGCGGGAGGGCCGGGGAGCTGTTTTTT
cdr3_aa: CASSSLGGRAGELFF

d_call: TRBD1
v_call: TRBV30
j_call: TRBJ2-3
clone_size: .
cdr3_length: 15
cdr3_nt: TGTGCCTGGTCACAGGGGCTGCCGAGCACAGATACGCAGTATTTT
cdr3_aa: CAWSQGLPSTDTQYF